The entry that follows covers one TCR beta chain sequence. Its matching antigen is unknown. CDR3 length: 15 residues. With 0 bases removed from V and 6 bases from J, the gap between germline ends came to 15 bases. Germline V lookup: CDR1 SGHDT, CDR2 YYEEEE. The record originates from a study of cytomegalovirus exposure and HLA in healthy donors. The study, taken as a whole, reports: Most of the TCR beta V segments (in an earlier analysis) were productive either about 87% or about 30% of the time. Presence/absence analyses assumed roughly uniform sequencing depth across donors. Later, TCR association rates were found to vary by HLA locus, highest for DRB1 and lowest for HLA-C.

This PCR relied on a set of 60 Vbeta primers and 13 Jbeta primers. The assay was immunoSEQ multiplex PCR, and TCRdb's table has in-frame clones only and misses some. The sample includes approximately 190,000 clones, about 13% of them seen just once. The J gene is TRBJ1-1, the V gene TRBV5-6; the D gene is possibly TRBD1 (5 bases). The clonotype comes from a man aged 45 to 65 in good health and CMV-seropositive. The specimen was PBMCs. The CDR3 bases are TGTGCCAGCAGCTTGGTCGGGGGGGTTAGGGCTGAAGCTTTCTTT. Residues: CASSLVGGVRAEAFF.